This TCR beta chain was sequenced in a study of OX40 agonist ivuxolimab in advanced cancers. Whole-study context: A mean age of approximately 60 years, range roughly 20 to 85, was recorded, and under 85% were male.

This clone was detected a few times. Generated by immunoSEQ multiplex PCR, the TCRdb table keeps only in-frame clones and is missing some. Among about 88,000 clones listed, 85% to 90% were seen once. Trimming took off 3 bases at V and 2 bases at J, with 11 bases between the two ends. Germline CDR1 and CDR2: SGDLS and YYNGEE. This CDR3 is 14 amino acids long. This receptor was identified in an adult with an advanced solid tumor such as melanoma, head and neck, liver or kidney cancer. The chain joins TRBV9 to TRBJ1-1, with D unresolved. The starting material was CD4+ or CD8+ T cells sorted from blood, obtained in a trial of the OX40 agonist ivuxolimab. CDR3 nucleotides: TGTGCCAGCAGCGCAACCAGCACAAACACTGAAGCTTTCTTT. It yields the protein CASSATSTNTEAFF.